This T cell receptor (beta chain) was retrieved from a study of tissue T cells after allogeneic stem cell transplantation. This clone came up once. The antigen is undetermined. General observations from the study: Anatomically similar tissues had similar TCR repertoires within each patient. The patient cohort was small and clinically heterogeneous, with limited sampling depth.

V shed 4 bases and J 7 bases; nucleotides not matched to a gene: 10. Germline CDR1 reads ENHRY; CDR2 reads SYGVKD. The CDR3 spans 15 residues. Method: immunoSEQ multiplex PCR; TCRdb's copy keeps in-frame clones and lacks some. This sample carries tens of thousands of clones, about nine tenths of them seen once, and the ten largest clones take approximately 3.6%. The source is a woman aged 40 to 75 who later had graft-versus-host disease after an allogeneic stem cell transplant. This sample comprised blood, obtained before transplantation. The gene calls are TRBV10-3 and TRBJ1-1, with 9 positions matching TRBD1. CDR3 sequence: CAISGRRTGVVEAFF. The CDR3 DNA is TGTGCCATCAGTGGGAGGCGGACAGGGGTCGTTGAAGCTTTCTTT.